This entry features one TCR beta chain sequence. The sample comes from a study of shared clonotypes between healthy human individuals. Generated by immunoSEQ multiplex PCR, the TCRdb table keeps only in-frame clones and is missing some. Of 600,000 to 750,000 clones in the sample, around 90% were seen once. The specimen sequenced was memory CD8+ T cells from PBMCs. Subset denoted: CD45RO+ cells pooled with CCR7-negative TemRA cells. The source of this sequence is a man aged 18 to 29 in good health. Some clones in this sample may be carry-over from other donors' samples.

The CDR3 coding sequence is TGTGCCAGCAAAGGCAGGGGTTATACTGAAGCTTTCTTT. Its protein is CASKGRGYTEAFF. The rearrangement links TRBV7-9 to TRBJ1-1, with D perhaps matching TRBD1 (6 bases). The germline CDR1 and CDR2 sequences are SEHNR and FQNEAQ (reference sequence). CDR3 length equals 13 residues. Trimming cost V 7 bases and J 5 bases, with 14 bases left between them.